This T cell receptor beta chain was captured in a study of T cell therapy after organ transplantation. Details on this clone: Its antigen is undetermined.

The table came from immunoSEQ multiplex PCR; TCRdb's copy has only in-frame clones and leaves some out. The profile shows approximately 6,400 clones, approximately 74% of them singletons. Time point given: 4-8 weeks after completion of therapy. Whole-study results and caveats: CD8 clonality fold change after therapy inversely tracked pretherapy clonality. Antirejection and antiviral medication effects could not be assessed.

Germline loops: CDR1 LGHNA, CDR2 YNFKEQ. CDR3 length: 14 amino acids. V shed 0 bases and J shed 2 bases, with 7 bases lying between them. This material consisted of CD8+ T cells from blood, taken after autologous CMV-specific T cell therapy. The receptor's source is a human patient who had received a solid organ transplant and had CMV disease. Some T cells may be provided by the graft donor. J is TRBJ2-5 and V is TRBV4-2; D is uncertain. In DNA form, the CDR3 reads TGTGCCAGCAGCCAAGAGGGCTGGCAAGAGACCCAGTACTTC. This codes for CASSQEGWQETQYF.